The rows below give T cell receptor beta chains drawn from one sample of a study of a mutant IDH1 vaccine in newly diagnosed glioma. No cognate antigen is known for these TCRs. Profiling relied on immunoSEQ multiplex PCR, and the TCRdb table lists in-frame clones only, not all of them. The sample lists about 56,000 clones; 70% to 85% were seen once. The sample was PBMCs, taken from a glioma patient whose treatment included an IDH1 peptide vaccine. These receptors were taken from a man aged 45-65 years with glioma. Both conserved end residues are part of each CDR3. D genes are given only for firm matches. Rows may omit the clone size; those that give it use once, few, many or a size class.

>TRBD1|.|TRBJ1-1|TRBV5-4
CASSSTGVNTEAFF
TGTGCCAGCAGTTCGACAGGGGTGAACACTGAAGCTTTCTTT
>.|.|TRBJ1-1|TRBV29-1
CSARLNSEAFF
TGCAGCGCCAGGCTTAACAGTGAAGCTTTCTTT
>.|.|TRBJ1-2|TRBV5-1
CASSLGGAISVDGYTF
TGCGCCAGCAGCTTGGGGGGGGCTATATCGGTGGATGGCTACACCTTC
>.|.|TRBJ2-5|TRBV4-2
CASSQEGQGPEPRRWLETQYF
TGTGCCAGCAGCCAAGAAGGCCAGGGACCTGAGCCCCGAAGGTGGCTGGAGACCCAGTACTTC
>TRBD2|.|TRBJ2-5|TRBV2
CASSTSGGQETQYF
TGTGCCAGCAGCACGAGCGGGGGCCAAGAGACCCAGTACTTC
>TRBD2|.|TRBJ2-1|TRBV4-1
CASSRELAGGLYNEQFF
TGCGCCAGCAGCCGAGAACTAGCGGGGGGGTTATACAATGAGCAGTTCTTC
>.|.|TRBJ1-5|TRBV9
CASSVDGDQPQHF
TGTGCCAGCAGCGTAGACGGGGATCAGCCCCAGCATTTT
>TRBD1|.|TRBJ1-2|TRBV6-5
CASSYVGQGNYGYTF
TGTGCCAGCAGTTACGTTGGACAGGGAAACTATGGCTACACCTTC
>TRBD1|.|TRBJ1-1|TRBV6-5
CASSTVDRVNTEAFF
TGTGCCAGCAGTACCGTGGACAGGGTGAACACTGAAGCTTTCTTT
>.|.|TRBJ2-1|TRBV30
CAWTFTGVEQFF
TGTGCCTGGACCTTTACAGGTGTGGAGCAGTTCTTC
>TRBD1|.|TRBJ1-1|TRBV5-1
CASSSGQGAAEAFF
TGCGCCAGCAGTTCTGGACAGGGAGCGGCTGAAGCTTTCTTT
>.|.|TRBJ2-1|TRBV7-8
CASSLASQSFGGEQFF
TGTGCCAGCAGCTTAGCCAGCCAAAGCTTTGGCGGGGAGCAGTTCTTC
>TRBD1|.|TRBJ2-7|TRBV11-3
CASGRGYEQYF
TGTGCCAGCGGCAGGGGGTACGAGCAGTACTTC
>.|.|TRBJ1-1|TRBV27
CASSLLGLNTEAFF
TGTGCCAGCAGTCTCTTGGGACTGAACACTGAAGCTTTCTTT
>.|.|TRBJ2-3|TRBV4-3
CASSGRRDTQYF
TGCGCCAGCAGCGGCCGGAGGGATACGCAGTATTTT
>.|.|TRBJ2-7|TRBV28
CASSLVYEQYF
TGTGCCAGCAGTTTGGTCTACGAGCAGTACTTC
>.|.|TRBJ1-1|TRBV5-4
CASSKGNTEAFF
TGTGCCAGCAGCAAAGGGAACACTGAAGCTTTCTTT
>.|.|TRBJ2-6|TRBV6-5
CASSYFRGTGANVLTF
TGTGCCAGCAGTTACTTCCGGGGCACTGGGGCCAACGTCCTGACTTTC
>.|once|TRBJ2-5|TRBV30
CAWGQRKETQYF
TGTGCCTGGGGCCAGAGGAAAGAGACCCAGTACTTC
>.|.|TRBJ2-6|TRBV5-4
CASSLGHLTSGANVLTF
TGTGCCAGCAGCCTCGGACACTTAACCTCTGGGGCCAACGTCCTGACTTTC
>.|.|TRBJ1-1|TRBV29-1
CSVEDFRDYTEAFF
TGCAGCGTTGAAGATTTTCGGGATTACACTGAAGCTTTCTTT
>.|.|TRBJ2-7|TRBV18
CASSSYSYEQYF
TGTGCCAGCTCATCTTACTCCTACGAGCAGTACTTC
>.|.|TRBJ1-2|TRBV10-3
CATGRQDGNYGYTF
TGTGCCACGGGGAGACAGGACGGTAACTATGGCTACACCTTC
>.|.|TRBJ1-4|TRBV29-1
CSVNRDDEKLFF
TGCAGCGTGAATCGGGATGACGAAAAACTGTTTTTT